A selection of T cell receptor beta chains follows, all from one sample in a study of T cell responses to AZD1222 COVID-19 vaccine. This table comes from immunoSEQ multiplex PCR, and its TCRdb copy is limited to in-frame clones, with some not included. In the table there are 100,000 to 150,000 clones, approximately 90% of which are singletons. The sample here was peripheral blood, taken 28 days after the second AZD1222 dose. These receptors were obtained from an adult who received the AZD1222 COVID-19 vaccine. Both conserved end residues are part of each CDR3. D genes are given only for firm matches. Clone size, where shown, is once, few, many, or a class for clones that have expanded.

clone_size: NA
d_call: NA
v_call: TRBV3-1/TRBV3-2
j_call: TRBJ2-5
cdr3_aa: CASSQDLLRVRTQETQYF
cdr3_nt: TGTGCCAGCAGCCAAGATCTTCTAAGGGTGCGGACTCAAGAGACCCAGTACTTC

clone_size: NA
d_call: NA
v_call: TRBV18
j_call: TRBJ1-6
cdr3_aa: CASSPGTGNSPLHF
cdr3_nt: TGTGCCAGCTCACCGGGGACGGGTAATTCACCCCTCCACTTT

clone_size: NA
d_call: TRBD1
v_call: TRBV29-1
j_call: TRBJ1-2
cdr3_aa: CSEVAWTGGLGGYTF
cdr3_nt: TGCAGCGAGGTGGCCTGGACAGGGGGCCTAGGTGGCTACACCTTC

clone_size: NA
d_call: TRBD1
v_call: TRBV9
j_call: TRBJ2-5
cdr3_aa: CASSVGGERGQGETQYF
cdr3_nt: TGTGCCAGCAGCGTAGGTGGGGAGAGGGGGCAGGGAGAGACCCAGTACTTC

clone_size: once
d_call: NA
v_call: TRBV6-5
j_call: TRBJ1-4
cdr3_aa: CASSSVGGLNEKLFF
cdr3_nt: TGTGCCAGCAGTTCCGTTGGGGGACTTAATGAAAAACTGTTTTTT

clone_size: NA
d_call: NA
v_call: TRBV5-6
j_call: TRBJ1-1
cdr3_aa: CASSLYKEATEAFF
cdr3_nt: TGTGCCAGCAGCTTGTATAAGGAGGCCACTGAAGCTTTCTTT

clone_size: NA
d_call: NA
v_call: TRBV9
j_call: TRBJ2-3
cdr3_aa: CASSFRTDTQYF
cdr3_nt: TGTGCCAGCAGCTTCCGCACAGATACGCAGTATTTT

clone_size: NA
d_call: NA
v_call: TRBV7-3
j_call: TRBJ1-6
cdr3_aa: CASSSGRSPLHF
cdr3_nt: TGTGCCAGCAGCTCCGGTCGTTCACCCCTCCACTTT

clone_size: NA
d_call: TRBD2
v_call: TRBV6-6
j_call: TRBJ2-5
cdr3_aa: CASSRRGLAGLETQYF
cdr3_nt: TGTGCCAGCAGCCGCCGGGGACTAGCGGGATTAGAGACCCAGTACTTC

clone_size: NA
d_call: NA
v_call: TRBV19
j_call: TRBJ1-4
cdr3_aa: CASSISGADFNEKLFF
cdr3_nt: TGTGCCAGTAGTATTTCCGGAGCAGACTTTAATGAAAAACTGTTTTTT

clone_size: NA
d_call: NA
v_call: TRBV5-5
j_call: TRBJ1-4
cdr3_aa: CASSPRGGTNEKLFF
cdr3_nt: TGTGCCAGCAGCCCCCGGGGGGGAACTAATGAAAAACTGTTTTTT

clone_size: once
d_call: NA
v_call: TRBV6-4
j_call: TRBJ2-3
cdr3_aa: CASSDSAGSTDTQYF
cdr3_nt: TGTGCCAGCAGTGACTCGGCGGGGAGTACAGATACGCAGTATTTT

clone_size: NA
d_call: TRBD2
v_call: TRBV29-1
j_call: TRBJ2-3
cdr3_aa: CSSVFLLAGGADTQYF
cdr3_nt: TGCAGCTCGGTTTTTCTGCTAGCGGGGGGGGCAGATACGCAGTATTTT

clone_size: NA
d_call: NA
v_call: TRBV29-1
j_call: TRBJ1-1
cdr3_aa: CSVLGSIGNTEAFF
cdr3_nt: TGCAGCGTTCTCGGCAGCATAGGGAACACTGAAGCTTTCTTT

clone_size: NA
d_call: TRBD1
v_call: TRBV6-4
j_call: TRBJ2-2
cdr3_aa: CASSSQGASTGELFF
cdr3_nt: TGTGCCAGCAGTTCACAGGGGGCGAGCACCGGGGAGCTGTTTTTT

clone_size: NA
d_call: NA
v_call: TRBV27
j_call: TRBJ1-2
cdr3_aa: CASSLAGRQDYNYGYTF
cdr3_nt: TGTGCCAGCAGTTTAGCGGGCCGACAGGACTATAACTATGGCTACACCTTC

clone_size: NA
d_call: TRBD1
v_call: TRBV6-6
j_call: TRBJ1-3
cdr3_aa: CASSRDRGPVAGNTIYF
cdr3_nt: TGTGCCAGCAGTCGGGACAGGGGCCCGGTAGCCGGAAACACCATATATTTT

clone_size: NA
d_call: NA
v_call: TRBV27
j_call: TRBJ2-7
cdr3_aa: CASSLRQVSSYEQYF
cdr3_nt: TGTGCCAGCAGTTTACGACAGGTTAGCTCCTACGAGCAGTACTTC